The sequence of this TCR beta chain was determined in a study of human T cells and chemical hapten exposure. Each CDR3 protein gets one entry after TCRdb re-called the RACE reads with MiXCR. The sample has about 350,000 distinct CDR3 sequences, roughly 6% seen once. This clonotype showed up many times. Regarding time point: patch test 2, 6 weeks after DPC sensitization. The treatment denotes: therapeutic diphenylcyclopropenone sensitization with weekly scalp DPC. The input for sequencing was whole blood, taken in connection with sensitization to the hapten diphenylcyclopropenone (DPC). The clonotype originates from a woman aged 18-29 years with alopecia areata. Some clones in this sample may be carry-over from other donors' samples.

In DNA, the CDR3 is TGCAGGGCCTCGTCCGGGACAGGTTATGAAAAACTGTTTTTT. Its translation: CRASSGTGYEKLFF. The chain couples TRBV20-1 to TRBJ1-4; 8 bases map to TRBD1. The CDR3 contains 14 residues. Per germline, CDR1 DFQATT and CDR2 SNEGSKA (reference sequence).